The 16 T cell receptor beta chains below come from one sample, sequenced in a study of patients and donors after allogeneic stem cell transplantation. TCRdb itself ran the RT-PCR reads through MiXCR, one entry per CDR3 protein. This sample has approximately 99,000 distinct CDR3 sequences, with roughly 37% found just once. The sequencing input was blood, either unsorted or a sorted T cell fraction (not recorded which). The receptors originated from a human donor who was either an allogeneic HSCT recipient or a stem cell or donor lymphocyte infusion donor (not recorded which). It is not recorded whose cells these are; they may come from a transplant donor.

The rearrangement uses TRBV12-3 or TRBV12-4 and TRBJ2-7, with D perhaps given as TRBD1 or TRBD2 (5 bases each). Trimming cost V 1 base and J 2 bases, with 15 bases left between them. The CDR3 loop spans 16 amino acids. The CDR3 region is CASSLVGTALPYEQYF. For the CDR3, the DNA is TGTGCCAGCAGTTTAGTCGGGACCGCCCTTCCCTACGAGCAGTACTTC.

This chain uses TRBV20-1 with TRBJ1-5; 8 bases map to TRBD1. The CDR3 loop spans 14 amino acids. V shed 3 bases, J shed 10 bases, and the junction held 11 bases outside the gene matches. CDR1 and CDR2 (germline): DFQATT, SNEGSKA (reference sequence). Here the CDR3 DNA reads TGCAGTGCTAGTGAACGGACAGGGCGAGACCCCCAGCATTTT. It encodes CSASERTGRDPQHF.

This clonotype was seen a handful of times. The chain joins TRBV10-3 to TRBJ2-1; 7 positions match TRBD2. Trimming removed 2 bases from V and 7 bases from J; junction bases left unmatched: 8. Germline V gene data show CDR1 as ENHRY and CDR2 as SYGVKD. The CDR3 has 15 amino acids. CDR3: CAISELAGVQNEQFF. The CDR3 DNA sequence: TGTGCCATCAGTGAGCTGGCGGGAGTACAAAATGAGCAGTTCTTC.

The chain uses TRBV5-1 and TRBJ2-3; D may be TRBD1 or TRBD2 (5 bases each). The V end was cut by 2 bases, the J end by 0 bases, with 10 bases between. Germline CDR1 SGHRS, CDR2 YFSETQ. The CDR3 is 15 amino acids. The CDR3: CASSFRDRSTDTQYF. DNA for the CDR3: TGCGCCAGCAGCTTCCGGGACCGTAGCACAGATACGCAGTATTTT.

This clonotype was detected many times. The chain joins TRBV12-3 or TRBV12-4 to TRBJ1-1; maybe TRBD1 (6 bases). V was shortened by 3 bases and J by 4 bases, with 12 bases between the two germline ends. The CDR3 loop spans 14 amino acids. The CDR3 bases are TGTGCCAGCAGTTTGGCGGGGGCGGGCACTGAAGCTTTCTTT. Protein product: CASSLAGAGTEAFF.

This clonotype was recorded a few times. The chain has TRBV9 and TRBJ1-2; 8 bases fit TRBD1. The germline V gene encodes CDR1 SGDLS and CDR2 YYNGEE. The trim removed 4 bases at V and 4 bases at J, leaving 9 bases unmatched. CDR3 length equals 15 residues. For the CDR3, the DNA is TGTGCCAGCAGCATACGGACAGGGAAGGGCTATGGCTACACCTTC. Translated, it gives CASSIRTGKGYGYTF.

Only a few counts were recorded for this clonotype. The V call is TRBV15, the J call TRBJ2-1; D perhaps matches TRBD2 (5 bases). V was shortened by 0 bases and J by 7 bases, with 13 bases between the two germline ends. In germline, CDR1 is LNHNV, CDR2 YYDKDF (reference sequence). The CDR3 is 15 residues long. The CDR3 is CATSRDVRPGNEQFF. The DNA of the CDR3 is TGTGCCACCAGCAGAGATGTGCGCCCGGGAAATGAGCAGTTCTTC.

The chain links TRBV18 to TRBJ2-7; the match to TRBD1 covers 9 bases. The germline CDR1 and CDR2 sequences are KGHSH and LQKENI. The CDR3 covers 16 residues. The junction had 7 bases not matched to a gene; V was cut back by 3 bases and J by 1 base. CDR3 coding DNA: TGTGCCAGCTCACCCTTGACAGGGGGAGGATCCTACGAGCAGTACTTC. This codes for CASSPLTGGGSYEQYF.

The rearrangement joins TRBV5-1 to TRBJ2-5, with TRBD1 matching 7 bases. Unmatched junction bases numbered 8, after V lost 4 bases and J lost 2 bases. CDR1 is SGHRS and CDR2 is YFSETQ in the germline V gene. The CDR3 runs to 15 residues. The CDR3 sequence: CASSVRQGEQETQYF. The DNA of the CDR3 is TGCGCCAGCAGCGTACGACAGGGTGAACAAGAGACCCAGTACTTC.

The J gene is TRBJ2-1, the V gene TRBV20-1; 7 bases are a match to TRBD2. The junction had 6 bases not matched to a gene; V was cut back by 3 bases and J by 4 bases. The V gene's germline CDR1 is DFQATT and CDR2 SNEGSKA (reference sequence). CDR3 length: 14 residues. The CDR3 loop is CSARGAGFYNEQFF. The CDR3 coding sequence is TGCAGTGCTAGGGGAGCGGGGTTTTACAATGAGCAGTTCTTC.

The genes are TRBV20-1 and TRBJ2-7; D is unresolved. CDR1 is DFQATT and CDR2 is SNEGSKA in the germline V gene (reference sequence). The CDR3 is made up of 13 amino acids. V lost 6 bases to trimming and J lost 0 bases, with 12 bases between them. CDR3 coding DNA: TGCAGTGCAACTTACTATAACTCCTACGAGCAGTACTTC. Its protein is CSATYYNSYEQYF.

CDR3 bases: TGTGCCAGCAGCTTGGGTCCGGGACTAGCAAAGGGCAATGAGCAGTTCTTC. Translation: CASSLGPGLAKGNEQFF. The rearrangement joins TRBV5-6 to TRBJ2-1; 9 bases agree with TRBD2. Losses at the gene ends were 0 bases for V and 6 bases for J; bases not matched to a gene: 10. From germline, CDR1 is SGHDT and CDR2 YYEEEE. The CDR3 consists of 17 residues.

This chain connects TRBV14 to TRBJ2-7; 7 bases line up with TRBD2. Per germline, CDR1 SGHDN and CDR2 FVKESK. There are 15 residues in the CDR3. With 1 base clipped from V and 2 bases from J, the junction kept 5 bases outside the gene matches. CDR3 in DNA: TGTGCCAGCAGCCAAGTGCTAGCGGACCCCTACGAGCAGTACTTC. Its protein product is CASSQVLADPYEQYF.

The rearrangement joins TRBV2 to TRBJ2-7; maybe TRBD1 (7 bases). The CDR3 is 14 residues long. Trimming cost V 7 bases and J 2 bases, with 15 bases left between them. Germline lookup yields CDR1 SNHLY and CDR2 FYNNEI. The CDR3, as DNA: TGTGCCAGCACCTATCAGGGGGGAACCTACGAGCAGTACTTC. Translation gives CASTYQGGTYEQYF.

The CDR3 sequence: CASTPRGNNEQFF. Written as DNA, the CDR3 is TGTGCCAGCACACCCAGGGGGAACAATGAGCAGTTCTTC. The genes are TRBV12-3 or TRBV12-4 and TRBJ2-1; 7 bases map to TRBD1. This CDR3 spans 13 amino acids. Losses at the gene ends were 7 bases for V and 5 bases for J; bases not matched to a gene: 5.

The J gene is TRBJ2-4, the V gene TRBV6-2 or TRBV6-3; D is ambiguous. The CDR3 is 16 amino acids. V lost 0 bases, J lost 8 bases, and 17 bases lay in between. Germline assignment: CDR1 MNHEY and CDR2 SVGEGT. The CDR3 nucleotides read TGTGCCAGCAGTTACTCGATATCGGGCGGAGAGGACATTCAGTACTTC. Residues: CASSYSISGGEDIQYF.